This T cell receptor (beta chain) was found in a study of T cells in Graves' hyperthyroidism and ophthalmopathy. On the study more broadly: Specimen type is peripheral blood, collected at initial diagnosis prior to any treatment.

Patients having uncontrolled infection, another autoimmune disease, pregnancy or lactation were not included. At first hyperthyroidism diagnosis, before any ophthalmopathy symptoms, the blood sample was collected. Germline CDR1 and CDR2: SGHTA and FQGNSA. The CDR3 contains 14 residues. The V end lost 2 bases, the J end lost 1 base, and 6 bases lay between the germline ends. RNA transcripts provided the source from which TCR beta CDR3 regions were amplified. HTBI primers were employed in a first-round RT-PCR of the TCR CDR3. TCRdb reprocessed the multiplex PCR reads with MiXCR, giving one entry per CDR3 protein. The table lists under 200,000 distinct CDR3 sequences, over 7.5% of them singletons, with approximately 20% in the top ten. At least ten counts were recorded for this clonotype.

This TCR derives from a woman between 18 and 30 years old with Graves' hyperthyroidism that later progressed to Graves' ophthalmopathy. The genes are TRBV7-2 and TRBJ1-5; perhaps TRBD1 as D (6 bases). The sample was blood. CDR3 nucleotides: TGTGCCAGCAGCTTAACAGGGAGCAATCAGCCCCAGCATTTT. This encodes CASSLTGSNQPQHF.